These 9 T cell receptor beta chains share one sample of origin, sequenced in a study of T cell responses to AZD1222 COVID-19 vaccine listed by TCRdb under 2021. Libraries came from the immunoSEQ multiplex PCR assay. TCRdb limited this immuneACCESS table to in-frame rearrangements with V and J called. A share of clones is missing; checked studies link under half to unresolved V genes, and the rest is unexplained. Across this sample there are around 120,000 clones, with roughly 90% seen only once. Of the sample, 14% falls within the top ten clones. Sample time point, as interpreted from the label and publication: baseline before first vaccination. Sequences were derived from peripheral blood, sampled on day 0 of AZD1222 vaccination. All receptors come from an adult in good health.

The J gene is TRBJ2-7, the V gene TRBV30, with D tentatively TRBD2 (7 bases). Germline loops: CDR1 GTSNPN, CDR2 SVGIG (reference sequence). The CDR3 is 11 amino acids. V dropped 0 bases and J dropped 12 bases, with 12 bases sitting between them. CDR3: CAWSVMGGLYF. The CDR3 DNA reads as TGTGCCTGGAGTGTAATGGGGGGGCTGTACTTC.

This chain uses TRBV4-3 with TRBJ1-5; 8 bases line up with TRBD1. This CDR3 spans 16 amino acids. V trimming: 0 bases; J trimming: 6 bases; junction bases outside the gene matches: 7. CDR1 and CDR2 from the germline V gene are LGHNA and YSLEER. DNA of the CDR3: TGCGCCAGCAGCCAAGATTCAGGGGGCGTCGGTCAGCCCCAGCATTTT. Translated: CASSQDSGGVGQPQHF.

V usage is TRBV6-2 or TRBV6-3 and J usage is TRBJ1-2; D is unclear. V was shortened by 3 bases and J by 4 bases, with 9 bases between the two germline ends. The length of the CDR3 is 13 residues. CDR1 MNHEY and CDR2 SVGEGT come from the germline V gene. CDR3 sequence: CASSYSPAYGYTF. DNA of the CDR3: TGTGCCAGCAGTTATAGCCCCGCCTATGGCTACACCTTC.

The sample holds one count of this clone. This chain links TRBV7-9 with TRBJ2-2, with D unclear. Trimming removed 5 bases at V and 6 bases at J, with 16 bases between. There are 15 residues in the CDR3. Germline-derived CDR1 and CDR2 are SEHNR and FQNEAQ (reference sequence). The CDR3 spells CASSPSGLVAGELFF. CDR3 in DNA: TGTGCCAGCAGCCCCAGTGGTCTAGTGGCCGGGGAGCTGTTTTTT.

The chain combines TRBV4-3 with TRBJ1-6; no clear D gene. The CDR3 loop spans 15 amino acids. Between the trimmed V and J ends, which lost 0 bases and 7 bases, there was a span of 10 bases. Germline assignment: CDR1 LGHNA and CDR2 YSLEER. The CDR3, as DNA: TGCGCCAGCAGCCAAGAAATTGGGTGGAATTCACCCCTCCACTTT. Residues: CASSQEIGWNSPLHF.

This clone was observed a few times. The V gene is TRBV6-2 or TRBV6-3, the J gene TRBJ2-2; D perhaps matches TRBD1 (6 bases). Germline lookup yields CDR1 MNHEY and CDR2 SVGEGT. Trimming stripped 5 bases from V and 0 bases from J, with 10 bases between. The CDR3 is 15 residues long. The CDR3 region has the DNA TGTGCCAGCAGTGACAGGTTCGCGAACACCGGGGAGCTGTTTTTT. As protein: CASSDRFANTGELFF.

This chain uses TRBV11-3 with TRBJ2-5, with TRBD2 matching over 7 bases. J lost 2 bases, V lost 1 base, and 1 base had no gene match. CDR1 is SGHNT, CDR2 YENEEA, per germline. The CDR3 is made up of 14 amino acids. CDR3 in DNA: TGTGCCAGCAGCTTAGGGCGGGGGCAAGAGACCCAGTACTTC. It is translated as CASSLGRGQETQYF.

This clone has only one observation. V is TRBV7-7 and J is TRBJ1-3; D may be TRBD1 (5 bases). The CDR3 extends over 15 amino acids. V lost 1 base, J lost 1 base, and 8 bases lay in between. CDR1 SSHAT and CDR2 FNYEAQ come from the germline V gene (reference sequence). The CDR3 DNA reads TGTGCCAGCAGCTTAGGTTGGGGGTCTGGAAACACCATATATTTT. This gives the protein CASSLGWGSGNTIYF. Full variable domain (outside the CDR3, taken from reference TRBV7-7 and TRBJ1-3): GAGVSQSPRYKVTKRGQDVTLRCDPISSHATLYWYQQALGQGPEFLTYFNYEAQPDKSGLPSDRFSAERPEGSISTLTIQRTEQRDSAMYRCASSLGWGSGNTIYFGEGSWLTVV.

This clone was found once. V is TRBV10-1 and J is TRBJ1-2, with a possible D match to TRBD1 (5 bases). The CDR3 length is 13 residues. Germline values: CDR1 WNHNN, CDR2 SYGVQD (reference sequence). V gave up 4 bases and J gave up 2 bases, with 8 bases separating them. In DNA, the CDR3 is TGCGCCAGCAGTGTAGACAGAAACTATGGCTACACCTTC. This encodes CASSVDRNYGYTF.